This is a list of T cell receptor beta chains from one sample in a study of graft-versus-host responses after intestinal transplantation. These TCRs' antigens remain unknown. Measured with immunoSEQ multiplex PCR; TCRdb has only the in-frame clones, and not every one. This sample has some 97,000 clones, with roughly 87% found just once. This specimen consisted of unstimulated CD4+ T cells sorted from spleen or lymph node cells, obtained before transplant. Every receptor here comes from a human donor who was the organ donor for an intestinal transplant. The CDR3 runs from the conserved cysteine through the conserved F or W. A D gene is named only where the DNA matches it firmly. Clone size is given for some rows only: seen once, a few or many times, or a class if the clone is expanded.

>12|TRBV28|NA|TRBJ1-2|NA
TGTGCCAGCAGTTTGAAAGTCTATGGCTACACCTTC
CASSLKVYGYTF
>18|TRBV19|NA|TRBJ2-3|TRBD2
TGTGCCAGTAGTATGAACGGGGGGGTGCCCTGGGGCACAGATACGCAGTATTTT
CASSMNGGVPWGTDTQYF
>15|TRBV9|NA|TRBJ2-3|NA
TGTGCCAGCAGCGTAGGAGGGTACTACACAGATACGCAGTATTTT
CASSVGGYYTDTQYF
>15|TRBV18|NA|TRBJ2-5|TRBD2
TGTGCCAGCTCACCAGGGTCCAGCGGGGAAGAGACCCAGTACTTC
CASSPGSSGEETQYF
>13|TRBV10-3|NA|TRBJ2-7|NA
TGTGCCATCAGTGAAGGGGGCTCCTACGAGCAGTACTTC
CAISEGGSYEQYF
>19|TRBV2|NA|TRBJ1-5|NA
TGTGCCAGCACTGCCGGGAGGCTCCGCACCGGAGTCGGCAATCAGCCCCAGCATTTT
CASTAGRLRTGVGNQPQHF
>14|TRBV10-1|NA|TRBJ2-3|TRBD1
TGCGCCAGCGGACAGGGCCTTAGCACAGATACGCAGTATTTT
CASGQGLSTDTQYF
>13|TRBV30|NA|TRBJ2-3|TRBD2
TGTGCCCGAGCGGGGGCCCTAGGAGATACGCAGTATTTT
CARAGALGDTQYF
>16|TRBV30|NA|TRBJ2-7|TRBD1
TGTGCCTGGAGTGTACGCCCACAGGGGGCCTCCTACGAGCAGTACTTC
CAWSVRPQGASYEQYF
>15|TRBV5-5|NA|TRBJ2-7|NA
TGTGCCAGCAGCTTGGCCCTCGACAGGAGCTACGAGCAGTACTTC
CASSLALDRSYEQYF
>15|TRBV2|NA|TRBJ1-4|TRBD1
TGTGCCAGCAGTGGGTCAGACAGGGGAAATGAAAAACTGTTTTTT
CASSGSDRGNEKLFF
>15|TRBV10-3|NA|TRBJ2-3|TRBD2
TGTGCCATCAGTGGGAGCGGGGTAAGCACAGATACGCAGTATTTT
CAISGSGVSTDTQYF
>11|TRBV30|NA|TRBJ2-5|NA
TGTGCCTGGTCTCCGCGAGAGACCCAGTACTTC
CAWSPRETQYF
>15|TRBV19|NA|TRBJ2-6|NA
TGTGCCAGTACTGATATAGGGGCTGGGGCCAACGTCCTGACTTTC
CASTDIGAGANVLTF
>16|TRBV4-1|NA|TRBJ1-1|NA
TGCGCCAGCAGCCAAGGTTGGGGTTCCATGAACACTGAAGCTTTCTTT
CASSQGWGSMNTEAFF
>14|TRBV19|once|TRBJ1-5|NA
TGTGCCAGTAGTATCGGATATAGCAATCAGCCCCAGCATTTT
CASSIGYSNQPQHF
>15|TRBV11-3|NA|TRBJ2-1|NA
TGTGCCAGCAGCGGCGGAGGTCGTACCTACAATGAGCAGTTCTTC
CASSGGGRTYNEQFF
>11|TRBV28|once|TRBJ1-2|NA
TGTGCCAGCAGTTTCCAGGGAGCGAGTACCTTC
CASSFQGASTF
>14|TRBV27|NA|TRBJ2-2|NA
TGTGCCAGCGGTGGGGGGGGCACCACCGGGGAGCTGTTTTTT
CASGGGGTTGELFF
>15|TRBV5-4|NA|TRBJ1-2|TRBD1
TGTGCCAGCAGCTTGGTGGGACAGGCTAACTATGGCTACACCTTC
CASSLVGQANYGYTF
>19|TRBV4-1|NA|TRBJ2-1|NA
TGCGCCAGCAGCCAATTCAACCCTTGGACAGATCTAATGTACAATGAGCAGTTCTTC
CASSQFNPWTDLMYNEQFF
>15|TRBV6-6|NA|TRBJ1-1|NA
TGTGCCAGCAGCCCCCCGGGGGCCTTAGTCACTGAAGCTTTCTTT
CASSPPGALVTEAFF
>16|TRBV19|NA|TRBJ1-6|NA
TGTGCCAGTACTCCCGGGCGGTGGGACTCAAATTCACCCCTCCACTTT
CASTPGRWDSNSPLHF
>15|TRBV19|NA|TRBJ1-5|NA
TGTGCCAGTAGTCGGTTCCGGGATCCAGATCAGCCCCAGCATTTT
CASSRFRDPDQPQHF
>19|TRBV10-3|NA|TRBJ2-6|NA
TGTGCCATCAGTGCGTTTTCCGGGACACCCGGAGCTGGGGCCAACGTCCTGACTTTC
CAISAFSGTPGAGANVLTF
>15|TRBV5-1|NA|TRBJ1-1|NA
TGCGCCAGCAGCTTTAACGGGGGTTCTGGAACTGAAGCTTTCTTT
CASSFNGGSGTEAFF
>14|TRBV5-1|NA|TRBJ2-1|TRBD2
TGCGCCAGCAGATCGGGAGCGGGGGGCATTGAGCAGTTCTTC
CASRSGAGGIEQFF
>17|TRBV7-6|once|TRBJ2-2|NA
TGTGCCAGCAGCTTAAGCTACCGTGGGGCTGGTATCGGGGAGCTGTTTTTT
CASSLSYRGAGIGELFF
>16|TRBV5-1|NA|TRBJ2-2|NA
TGCGCCAGCAGGTTAGGCGGGGATACCTACACCGGGGAGCTGTTTTTT
CASRLGGDTYTGELFF
>15|TRBV18|NA|TRBJ1-3|TRBD1
TGTGCCAGCTCACCCACAGGGGGCTCTGGAAACACCATATATTTT
CASSPTGGSGNTIYF
>14|TRBV27|NA|TRBJ2-1|TRBD2
TGTGCCAGCAGTTCACGGACTAGCATCGATGAGCAGTTCTTC
CASSSRTSIDEQFF
>16|TRBV4-1|NA|TRBJ2-7|TRBD1
TGCGCCAGCAGCCAAGGAAGACAGGGGATCAACTACGAGCAGTACTTC
CASSQGRQGINYEQYF
>15|TRBV5-1|NA|TRBJ2-7|TRBD2
TGCGCCAGCAGCGAGTTAGCGGGGGGGTCCTACGAGCAGTACTTC
CASSELAGGSYEQYF
>14|TRBV5-1|NA|TRBJ2-3|TRBD2
TGCGCCAGCAGCGGGACTAGCGGGACAGATACGCAGTATTTT
CASSGTSGTDTQYF
>16|TRBV5-4|NA|TRBJ1-1|NA
TGTGCCAGCAGCTTGGAGCAGGGACAATGGGACACTGAAGCTTTCTTT
CASSLEQGQWDTEAFF
>14|TRBV10-3|NA|TRBJ2-1|TRBD2
TGTGCCATCAGTGAGGCTAGCGGTTACAATGAGCAGTTCTTC
CAISEASGYNEQFF
>16|TRBV5-1|NA|TRBJ2-2|TRBD2
TGCGCCAGCAGCTGGAGGACTAGCGGGGGGGACGGGGAGCTGTTTTTT
CASSWRTSGGDGELFF
>19|TRBV11-3|NA|TRBJ2-1|TRBD2
TGTGCCAGCAGTAGGGGACTAGCGGGACCGAGCGGCTCCTACAATGAGCAGTTCTTC
CASSRGLAGPSGSYNEQFF
>13|TRBV27|NA|TRBJ1-5|NA
TGTGCCAGCGGGTACAGGGTAGAACAGCCCCAGCATTTT
CASGYRVEQPQHF
>14|TRBV28|NA|TRBJ2-2|NA
TGTGCCAGCAGTTTAGGGCCCGACACCGGGGAGCTGTTTTTT
CASSLGPDTGELFF
>20|TRBV9|NA|TRBJ2-3|TRBD2
TGTGCCAGCAGCGTAGGAGGGCTAGCGGGGGAGTTTACCCTCACAGATACGCAGTATTTT
CASSVGGLAGEFTLTDTQYF
>15|TRBV25-1|NA|TRBJ1-1|NA
TGTGCCAGCAGTGAATATGTAGGCCGGGACACTGAAGCTTTCTTT
CASSEYVGRDTEAFF
>14|TRBV30|NA|TRBJ1-1|NA
TGTGCCTGGAGCCCCCCCCCGGGGGGCCCGAGTGCTTTCTTT
CAWSPPPGGPSAFF